The rows below give T cell receptor beta chains drawn from one sample of a study of post-analysis software for immune sequencing data. TCRdb re-analysed the PCR reads in MiXCR, keeping a single row per CDR3 protein. The sample lists a few hundred thousand distinct CDR3 sequences; about a third were seen once. Sequenced: blood. These receptor sequences come from a girl aged 5-17 years with multiple sclerosis. Both conserved end residues are part of each CDR3. D genes are given only for firm matches. Size tells how often a clone was seen (once, few, many) or the class of an expanded clone, and some rows leave it out.

few	TRBV11-2	14	NA	TRBJ1-2	CASSLVGRTYGYTF	TGTGCCAGCAGCTTAGTAGGCCGGACCTATGGCTACACCTTC
NA	TRBV5-1	12	NA	TRBJ2-5	CASSLAWETQYF	TGCGCCAGCAGCCTGGCTTGGGAGACCCAGTACTTC
NA	TRBV7-3	13	NA	TRBJ2-1	CASSLMQSGEQFF	TGTGCCAGCAGCTTAATGCAATCTGGTGAGCAGTTCTTC
few	TRBV9	14	NA	TRBJ2-5	CASSVAEPSETQYF	TGTGCCAGCAGCGTAGCGGAACCCAGCGAGACCCAGTACTTC
NA	TRBV7-6	16	NA	TRBJ2-7	CASSLSSRSHSYERYF	TGTGCCAGCAGCTTAAGCTCCCGTAGCCATTCCTACGAGCGGTACTTC
NA	TRBV6-6	16	TRBD1	TRBJ1-5	CASSYSYGQGNQPQHF	TGTGCCAGCAGTTACTCCTATGGACAGGGCAATCAGCCCCAGCATTTT
NA	TRBV9	14	TRBD2	TRBJ2-7	CASSVDGGDYEQYF	TGTGCCAGCAGCGTAGATGGGGGGGACTACGAGCAGTACTTC
NA	TRBV15	15	NA	TRBJ1-1	CATSRVGRTNTEAFF	TGTGCCACCAGCAGAGTGGGTCGTACGAACACTGAAGCTTTCTTT
few	TRBV4-1	17	TRBD1	TRBJ2-3	CASSQDRNRGDTDTQYF	TGCGCCAGCAGCCAAGATCGTAACAGGGGAGACACAGATACGCAGTATTTT
NA	TRBV4-2	15	TRBD1	TRBJ2-1	CASNADREKHNEQFF	TGTGCCAGCAATGCGGACAGGGAGAAGCACAATGAGCAGTTCTTC
few	TRBV5-4	15	TRBD2	TRBJ2-1	CASSNSGGNYNEQFF	TGTGCCAGCAGCAATAGCGGGGGGAACTACAATGAGCAGTTCTTC
few	TRBV7-6	12	NA	TRBJ1-1	CASSHENTEAFF	TGTGCCAGCAGCCACGAGAACACTGAAGCTTTCTTT
few	TRBV7-9	15	TRBD1	TRBJ2-6	CASSRQGSGANVLTF	TGTGCCAGCAGCCGACAGGGGTCTGGGGCCAACGTCCTGACTTTC
NA	TRBV9	15	TRBD1	TRBJ1-4	CASSPEGGTNEKLFF	TGTGCCAGCAGCCCTGAAGGGGGCACTAATGAAAAACTGTTTTTT
few	TRBV4-1	16	NA	TRBJ1-4	CASSQSTVQTNEKLFF	TGCGCCAGCAGCCAATCTACAGTACAGACTAATGAAAAACTGTTTTTT
NA	TRBV5-1	14	NA	TRBJ2-3	CASSLGEGRDTQYF	TGCGCCAGCAGCTTGGGCGAAGGGAGAGATACGCAGTATTTT
NA	TRBV5-1	14	NA	TRBJ2-5	CASSLAREKETQYF	TGCGCCAGCAGCTTGGCCCGGGAAAAAGAGACCCAGTACTTC
NA	TRBV24-1	16	NA	TRBJ2-1	CATSDPGGPNYNEQFF	TGTGCCACCAGTGATCCCGGGGGGCCTAACTACAATGAGCAGTTCTTC
NA	TRBV29-1	13	NA	TRBJ1-2	CSVVGSARYGYTF	TGCAGCGTTGTGGGTTCGGCTCGCTATGGCTACACCTTC
NA	TRBV27	15	TRBD2	TRBJ2-2	CASTLGRGYTGELFF	TGTGCCAGCACCTTGGGGCGGGGGTACACCGGGGAGCTGTTTTTT
few	TRBV20-1	13	NA	TRBJ1-2	CSAEVKSEYGYTF	TGCAGTGCGGAGGTTAAGTCGGAATATGGCTACACCTTC
NA	TRBV11-2	16	TRBD2	TRBJ2-3	CASSLRTSGFTDTLYF	TGTGCCAGCAGCCTGAGGACTAGCGGCTTCACAGATACGCTGTATTTT
NA	TRBV11-2	17	NA	TRBJ2-1	CASSLDGQRFSYNEQFF	TGTGCCAGCAGCTTAGATGGACAGCGATTCTCCTACAATGAGCAGTTCTTC
few	TRBV7-2	13	TRBD1	TRBJ2-7	CASSLDRGWEQYF	TGTGCCAGCAGCTTAGACAGGGGGTGGGAGCAGTACTTC
NA	TRBV18	14	NA	TRBJ1-3	CASSPGYNGNTIYF	TGTGCCAGCTCACCGGGGTATAATGGAAACACCATATATTTT
NA	TRBV28	16	TRBD2	TRBJ2-4	CATSTSGVKAKNIQYF	TGTGCCACCTCGACTAGCGGGGTGAAAGCCAAAAACATTCAGTACTTC
NA	TRBV4-3	15	NA	TRBJ2-1	CASSQDGGQINEQFF	TGCGCCAGCAGCCAAGATGGGGGACAAATCAATGAGCAGTTCTTC
few	TRBV28	13	TRBD2	TRBJ2-5	CASSAQRGETQYF	TGTGCCAGCAGTGCCCAGCGGGGCGAGACCCAGTACTTC
NA	TRBV12-3/TRBV12-4	12	NA	TRBJ2-1	CASSFAGNEQFF	TGTGCCAGCAGTTTCGCGGGGAATGAGCAGTTCTTC
NA	TRBV24-1	15	TRBD1	TRBJ1-5	CATLPTGTENQPQHF	TGTGCCACCCTCCCCACCGGGACAGAAAATCAGCCCCAGCATTTT
few	TRBV5-1	15	NA	TRBJ2-1	CASSLLGPGDNEQFF	TGCGCCAGCAGCTTGTTGGGCCCGGGCGACAATGAGCAGTTCTTC
few	TRBV20-1	14	NA	TRBJ2-2	CSASRGHNTGELFF	TGCAGTGCTAGCCGCGGACATAACACCGGGGAGCTGTTTTTT
few	TRBV20-1	14	NA	TRBJ1-1	CSARREGMNTEAFF	TGCAGTGCTAGACGGGAGGGGATGAACACTGAAGCTTTCTTT
few	TRBV12-3/TRBV12-4	16	TRBD2	TRBJ2-5	CASSLSIGRGQETQYF	TGTGCCAGCAGTTTAAGCATCGGGAGGGGCCAAGAGACCCAGTACTTC
NA	TRBV10-3	13	NA	TRBJ1-1	CAISSLEGTEAFF	TGTGCCATCAGTTCACTTGAGGGCACTGAAGCTTTCTTT
few	TRBV7-2	14	NA	TRBJ2-7	CASSLVGPIFEQYF	TGTGCCAGCAGCTTAGTGGGACCGATTTTCGAGCAGTACTTC
few	TRBV11-2	16	NA	TRBJ2-1	CASSLGGWLLGGEQFF	TGTGCCAGCAGCTTAGGTGGCTGGTTGTTAGGGGGTGAGCAGTTCTTC
few	TRBV7-2	19	TRBD2	TRBJ2-6	CASSFPGGGAHSGANVLTF	TGTGCCAGCAGCTTCCCTGGCGGGGGGGCCCACTCTGGGGCCAACGTCCTGACTTTC
NA	TRBV28	14	NA	TRBJ1-2	CATTSGTTDYGYTF	TGTGCCACCACCTCCGGGACAACTGACTATGGCTACACCTTC
once	TRBV7-9	14	NA	TRBJ1-2	CASSFMGRDYGYTF	TGTGCCAGCAGCTTTATGGGCAGGGACTATGGCTACACCTTC
many	TRBV4-3	15	NA	TRBJ2-5	CASSQDWSSYVTQYF	TGCGCCAGCAGCCAAGATTGGTCTAGTTATGTGACCCAGTACTTC
NA	TRBV6-4	15	TRBD1	TRBJ2-3	CASSETGAPADTQYF	TGTGCCAGCAGTGAGACAGGGGCCCCAGCAGATACGCAGTATTTT
few	TRBV29-1	16	NA	TRBJ2-1	CSVDAPGLSLSDEQFF	TGCAGCGTTGATGCTCCGGGACTGTCCCTCAGCGATGAGCAGTTCTTC
NA	TRBV6-5	16	NA	TRBJ1-3	CASTVRGGISGNTIYF	TGTGCCAGCACCGTACGGGGGGGGATCTCTGGAAACACCATATATTTT
few	TRBV12-3/TRBV12-4	12	NA	TRBJ1-1	CASSWGDTEAFF	TGTGCCAGCAGTTGGGGTGACACTGAAGCTTTCTTT
few	TRBV12-3/TRBV12-4	15	TRBD2	TRBJ2-1	CASISAGAPYNEQFF	TGTGCCAGCATCTCAGCGGGGGCCCCTTACAATGAGCAGTTCTTC
few	TRBV13	13	NA	TRBJ2-5	CASSRYNQETQYF	TGTGCCAGCAGCCGATATAACCAAGAGACCCAGTACTTC
many	TRBV7-3	15	TRBD2	TRBJ2-1	CASSPLAGGPHEQFF	TGTGCCAGCAGCCCTCTAGCGGGGGGGCCCCATGAGCAGTTCTTC
NA	TRBV12-3/TRBV12-4	14	TRBD2	TRBJ2-7	CASRASSGGGEQYF	TGTGCCAGCAGGGCCTCTAGCGGGGGTGGCGAGCAGTACTTC
NA	TRBV27	12	TRBD1	TRBJ2-1	CASGQAYNEQFF	TGTGCCAGCGGACAGGCTTACAATGAGCAGTTCTTC
few	TRBV15	13	NA	TRBJ2-7	CATSRRATHEQYF	TGTGCCACCAGCAGGAGGGCGACACACGAGCAGTACTTC
NA	TRBV5-1	15	TRBD1	TRBJ1-2	CASSPGDSETYGYTF	TGCGCCAGCAGCCCAGGGGACAGCGAAACCTATGGCTACACCTTC